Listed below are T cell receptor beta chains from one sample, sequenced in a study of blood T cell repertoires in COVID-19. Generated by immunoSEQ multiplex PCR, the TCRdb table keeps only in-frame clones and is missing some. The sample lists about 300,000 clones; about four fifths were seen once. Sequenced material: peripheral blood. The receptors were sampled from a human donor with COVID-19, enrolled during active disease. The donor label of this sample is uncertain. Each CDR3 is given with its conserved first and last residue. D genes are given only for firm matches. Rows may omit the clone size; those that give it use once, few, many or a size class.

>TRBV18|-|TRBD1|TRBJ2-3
CASSPATGVPDTQYF
TGTGCCAGCTCACCAGCGACAGGGGTTCCAGATACGCAGTATTTT
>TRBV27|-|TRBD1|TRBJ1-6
CASRRGTGGLGSPLHF
TGTGCCAGCAGGCGCGGGACAGGGGGCTTGGGTTCACCCCTCCACTTT
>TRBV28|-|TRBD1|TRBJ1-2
CASSPGTGLYGYTF
TGTGCCAGCAGTCCAGGGACAGGTCTCTATGGCTACACCTTC
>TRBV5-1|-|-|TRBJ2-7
CASRVTETSYEQYF
TGCGCCAGCAGGGTTACTGAGACTTCCTACGAGCAGTACTTC
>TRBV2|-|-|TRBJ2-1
CASSVESVNEQFF
TGTGCCAGCAGTGTCGAAAGCGTCAATGAGCAGTTCTTC
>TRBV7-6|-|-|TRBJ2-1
CASSLAWDGSPPVLYNEQFF
TGTGCCAGCAGCTTAGCGTGGGACGGGAGTCCCCCCGTGCTTTACAATGAGCAGTTCTTC
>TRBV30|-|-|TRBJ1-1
CAWSVSGNPEAFF
TGTGCCTGGAGTGTATCAGGGAACCCTGAAGCTTTCTTT
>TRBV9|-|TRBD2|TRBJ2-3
CASSGGTSGRSADTQYF
TGTGCCAGCAGCGGAGGGACTAGCGGGAGATCGGCAGATACGCAGTATTTT
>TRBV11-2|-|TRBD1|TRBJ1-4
CASSDRAGVTNEKLFF
TGTGCCAGCAGCGACAGGGCCGGGGTGACTAATGAAAAACTGTTTTTT
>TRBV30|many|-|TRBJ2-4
CAWTPEIAKNIQYF
TGTGCCTGGACCCCCGAGATAGCCAAAAACATTCAGTACTTC
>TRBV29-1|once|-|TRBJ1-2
CSVPGTPFPGYGYTF
TGCAGCGTACCCGGGACACCCTTCCCTGGCTATGGCTACACCTTC
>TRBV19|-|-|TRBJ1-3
CASSIGAGSGNTIYF
TGTGCCAGTAGTATTGGAGCTGGATCTGGAAACACCATATATTTT
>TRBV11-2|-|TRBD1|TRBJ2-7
CASSPIAGTGAEQYF
TGTGCCAGCAGCCCAATCGCCGGGACAGGGGCCGAGCAGTACTTC
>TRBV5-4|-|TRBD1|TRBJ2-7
CASSQDRRDEQYF
TGTGCCAGCAGCCAGGACAGGCGGGACGAGCAGTACTTC
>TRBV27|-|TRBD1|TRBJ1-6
CASSPQFQTGRHSPLHF
TGTGCCAGCAGTCCCCAATTCCAGACAGGGAGACATTCACCCCTCCACTTT
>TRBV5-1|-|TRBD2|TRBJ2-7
CASKMRENRGEQYF
TGCGCCAGCAAGATGCGGGAGAACCGGGGCGAGCAGTACTTC
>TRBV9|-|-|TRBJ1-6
CASSAEGGSYNSPLHF
TGTGCCAGCAGCGCAGAAGGGGGCTCCTATAATTCACCCCTCCACTTT
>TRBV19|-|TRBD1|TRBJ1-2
CATFPSDRAGRGYTF
TGTGCCACCTTTCCCTCCGACAGGGCAGGCCGTGGCTACACCTTC
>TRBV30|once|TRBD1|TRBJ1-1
CAWSLGGPSAFF
TGTGCCTGGAGTTTAGGGGGCCCCTCAGCTTTCTTT
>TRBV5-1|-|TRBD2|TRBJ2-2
CASSLTSGSTGELFF
TGCGCCAGCAGTTTAACTAGCGGGAGTACCGGGGAGCTGTTTTTT
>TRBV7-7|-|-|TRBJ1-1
CASSLDRNTEAFF
TGTGCTAGCAGCCTCGACAGGAACACTGAAGCTTTCTTT
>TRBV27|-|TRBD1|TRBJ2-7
CASRPRDRDFEQYF
TGTGCCAGCAGGCCCCGGGACAGGGACTTCGAGCAGTACTTC
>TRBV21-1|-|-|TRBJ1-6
CASRGLTGLHSPLHF
TGTGCCAGCAGGGGATTGACAGGGCTACATTCACCCCTCCACTTT
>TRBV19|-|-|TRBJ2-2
CASNNQERANTGELFF
TGTGCCAGTAATAATCAGGAGCGGGCGAACACCGGGGAGCTGTTTTTT
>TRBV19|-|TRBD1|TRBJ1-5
CASRVTGDQPQHF
TGTGCCAGTAGGGTTACAGGGGATCAGCCCCAGCATTTT
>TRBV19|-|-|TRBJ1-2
CASSIGYRFGGYTF
TGTGCCAGTAGTATAGGTTACAGGTTCGGTGGCTACACCTTC
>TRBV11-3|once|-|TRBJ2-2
CASSLEGPGANTGELFF
TGTGCCAGCAGCTTAGAGGGGCCAGGCGCGAACACCGGGGAGCTGTTTTTT
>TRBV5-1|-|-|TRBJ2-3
CASSFEDLTDTQYF
TGCGCCAGCAGCTTCGAGGATTTGACAGATACGCAGTATTTT
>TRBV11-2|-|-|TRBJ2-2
CASSSNTGELFF
TGTGCCAGCAGCTCAAACACCGGGGAGCTGTTTTTT
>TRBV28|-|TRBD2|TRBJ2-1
CASSATGLAGPSSYNEQFF
TGTGCCAGCAGCGCAACGGGACTAGCGGGCCCTAGCTCCTACAATGAGCAGTTCTTC
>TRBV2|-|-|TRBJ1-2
CASSEVYRAYGYTF
TGTGCCAGCAGTGAAGTTTACAGAGCCTATGGCTACACCTTC
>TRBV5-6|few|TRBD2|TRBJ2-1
CASSLARLAGGNEQFF
TGTGCCAGCAGCTTGGCCAGACTAGCGGGAGGGAATGAGCAGTTCTTC
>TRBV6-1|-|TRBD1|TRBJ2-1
CASSELGTGYNEQFF
TGTGCCAGCAGTGAACTAGGGACAGGGTATAATGAGCAGTTCTTC
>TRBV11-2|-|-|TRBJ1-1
CASSSAEGTEAFF
TGTGCCAGCAGCTCGGCGGAGGGCACTGAAGCTTTCTTT
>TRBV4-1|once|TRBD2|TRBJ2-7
CASSQDLAGPFTGQYF
TGCGCCAGCAGCCAAGACCTAGCGGGACCCTTCACGGGGCAGTACTTC
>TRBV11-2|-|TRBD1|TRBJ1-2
CASSPTGGLTRGYTF
TGTGCCAGCAGCCCCACAGGGGGCCTAACGCGTGGCTACACCTTC
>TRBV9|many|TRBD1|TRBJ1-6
CASSPSTGSSYNSPLHF
TGTGCCAGCAGCCCATCGACAGGGAGCTCCTATAATTCACCCCTCCACTTT
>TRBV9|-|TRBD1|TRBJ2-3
CASSPTGVGTDTQYF
TGTGCCAGCAGCCCGACAGGGGTGGGCACAGATACGCAGTATTTT
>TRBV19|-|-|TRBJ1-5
CASSIGGSNQPQHF
TGTGCCAGTAGTATCGGCGGTAGCAATCAGCCCCAGCATTTT
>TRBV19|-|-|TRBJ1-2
CASSRPGRSYGYTF
TGTGCCAGTAGTCGCCCAGGTAGAAGCTATGGCTACACCTTC
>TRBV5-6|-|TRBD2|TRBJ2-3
CASLETSGSTDTQYF
TGTGCCAGCCTAGAAACTAGCGGGAGCACAGATACGCAGTATTTT
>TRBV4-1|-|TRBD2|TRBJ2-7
CASSQAGTSPLHEQYF
TGCGCCAGCAGCCAAGCCGGGACTAGCCCTCTCCACGAGCAGTACTTC
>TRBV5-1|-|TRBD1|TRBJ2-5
CASSLTSETGLKETQYF
TGCGCCAGCAGCTTGACCTCCGAGACAGGGCTGAAGGAGACCCAGTACTTC